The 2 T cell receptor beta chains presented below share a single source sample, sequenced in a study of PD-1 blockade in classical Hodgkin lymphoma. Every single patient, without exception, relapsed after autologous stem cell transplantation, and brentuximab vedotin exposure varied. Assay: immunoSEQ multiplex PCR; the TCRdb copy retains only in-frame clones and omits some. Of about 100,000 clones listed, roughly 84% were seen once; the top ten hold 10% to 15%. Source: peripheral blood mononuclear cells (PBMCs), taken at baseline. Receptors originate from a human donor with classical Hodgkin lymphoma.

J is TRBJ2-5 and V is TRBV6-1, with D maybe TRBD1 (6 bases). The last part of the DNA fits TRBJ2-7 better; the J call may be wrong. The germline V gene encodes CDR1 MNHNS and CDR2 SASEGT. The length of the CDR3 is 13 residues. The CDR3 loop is CAVKIGGSYEQYF. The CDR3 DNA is TGTGCCGTCAAGATAGGGGGTTCCTACGAGCAGTACTTC.

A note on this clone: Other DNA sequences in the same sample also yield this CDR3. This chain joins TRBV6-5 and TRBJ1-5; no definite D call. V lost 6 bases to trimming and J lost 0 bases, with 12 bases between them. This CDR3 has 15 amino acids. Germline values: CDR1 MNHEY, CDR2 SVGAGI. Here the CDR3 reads CASRIREYSNQPQHF. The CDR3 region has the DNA TGTGCCAGCAGGATAAGGGAGTATAGCAATCAGCCCCAGCATTTT.